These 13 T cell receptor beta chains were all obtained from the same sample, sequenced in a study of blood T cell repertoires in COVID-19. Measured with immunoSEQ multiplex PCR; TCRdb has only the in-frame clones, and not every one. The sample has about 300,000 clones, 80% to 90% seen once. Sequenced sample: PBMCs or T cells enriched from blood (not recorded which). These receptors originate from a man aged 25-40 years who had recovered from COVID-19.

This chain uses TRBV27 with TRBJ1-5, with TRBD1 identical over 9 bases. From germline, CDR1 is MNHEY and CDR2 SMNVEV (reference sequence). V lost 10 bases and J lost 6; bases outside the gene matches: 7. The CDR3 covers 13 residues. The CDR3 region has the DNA TGTGCCACAGGGACAGGGTTTTTTCAGCCCCAGCATTTT. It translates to CATGTGFFQPQHF.

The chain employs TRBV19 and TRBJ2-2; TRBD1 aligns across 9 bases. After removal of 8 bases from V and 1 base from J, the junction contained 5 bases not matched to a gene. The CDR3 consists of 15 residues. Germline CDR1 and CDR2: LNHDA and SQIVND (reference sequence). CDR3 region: CASASTGGNTGELFF. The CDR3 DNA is TGTGCCAGTGCCTCGACAGGGGGGAACACCGGGGAGCTGTTTTTT.

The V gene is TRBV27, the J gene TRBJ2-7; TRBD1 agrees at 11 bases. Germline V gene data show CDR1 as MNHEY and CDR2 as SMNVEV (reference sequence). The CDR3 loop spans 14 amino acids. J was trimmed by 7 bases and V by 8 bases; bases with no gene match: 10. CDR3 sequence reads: CASGFGTGGLEQYF. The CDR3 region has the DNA TGTGCCAGCGGATTCGGGACAGGGGGTCTGGAGCAGTACTTC.

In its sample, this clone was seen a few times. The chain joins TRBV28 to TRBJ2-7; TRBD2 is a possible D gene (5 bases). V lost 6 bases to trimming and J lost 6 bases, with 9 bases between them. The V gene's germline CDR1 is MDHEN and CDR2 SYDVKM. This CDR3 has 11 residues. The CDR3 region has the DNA TGTGCCAGCAGGCTAGCTTTCGAGCAGTACTTC. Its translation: CASRLAFEQYF. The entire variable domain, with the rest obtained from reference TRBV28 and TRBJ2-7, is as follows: DVKVTQSSRYLVKRTGEKVFLECVQDMDHENMFWYRQDPGLGLRLIYFSYDVKMKEKGDIPEGYSVSREKKERFSLILESASTNQTSMYLCASRLAFEQYFGPGTRLTVT.

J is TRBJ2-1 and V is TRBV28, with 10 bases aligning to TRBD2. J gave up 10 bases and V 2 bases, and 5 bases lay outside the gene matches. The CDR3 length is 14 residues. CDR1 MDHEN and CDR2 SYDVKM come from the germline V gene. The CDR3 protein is CASSLSGGAGEQFF. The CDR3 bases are TGTGCCAGCAGTTTAAGCGGGGGGGCCGGGGAGCAGTTCTTC.

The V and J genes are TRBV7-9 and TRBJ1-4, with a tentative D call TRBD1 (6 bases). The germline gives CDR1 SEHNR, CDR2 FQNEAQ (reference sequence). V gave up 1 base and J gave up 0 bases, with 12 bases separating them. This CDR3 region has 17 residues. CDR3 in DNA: TGTGCCAGCAGCTTAGGTTTTAGGGGGACAACTAATGAAAAACTGTTTTTT. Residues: CASSLGFRGTTNEKLFF.

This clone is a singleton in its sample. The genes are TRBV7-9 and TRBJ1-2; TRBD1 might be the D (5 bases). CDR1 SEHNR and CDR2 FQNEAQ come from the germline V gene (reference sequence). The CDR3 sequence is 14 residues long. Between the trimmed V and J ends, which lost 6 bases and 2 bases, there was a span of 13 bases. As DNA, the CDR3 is TGTGCCAGCAGGGACCTGACAGTCAACTATGGCTACACCTTC. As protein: CASRDLTVNYGYTF.

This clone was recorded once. CDR3 sequence reads: CASTRAGGYQETQYF. Here the CDR3 DNA reads TGTGCCAGCACCCGGGCGGGGGGGTACCAAGAGACCCAGTACTTC. V usage is TRBV6-6 and J usage is TRBJ2-5; 9 nucleotides line up with TRBD2. With V trimmed by 7 bases and J by 0 bases, 6 bases remained unmatched. CDR3 length equals 15 residues. Germline CDR1 MNHNY, CDR2 SVGAGI (reference sequence).

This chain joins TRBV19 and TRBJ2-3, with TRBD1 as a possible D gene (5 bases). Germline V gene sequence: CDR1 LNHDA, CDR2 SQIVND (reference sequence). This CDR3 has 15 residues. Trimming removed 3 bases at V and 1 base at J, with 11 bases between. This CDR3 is CASSIYDSRTDTQYF. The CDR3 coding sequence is TGTGCCAGTAGTATTTATGACAGTCGCACAGATACGCAGTATTTT.

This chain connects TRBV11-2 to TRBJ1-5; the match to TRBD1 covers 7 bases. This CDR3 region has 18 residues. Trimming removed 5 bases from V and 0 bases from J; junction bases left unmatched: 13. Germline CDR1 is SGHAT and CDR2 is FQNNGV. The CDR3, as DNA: TGTGCCAGCAGCCAAACGAACGGAGGGACAGATAGCAATCAGCCCCAGCATTTT. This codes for CASSQTNGGTDSNQPQHF.

CDR3 nucleotides: TGTGCCAGCAGTTATCAGGGAGGAGGTGCTAATGAAAAACTGTTTTTT. Protein product: CASSYQGGGANEKLFF. This sequence joins TRBV6-5 and TRBJ1-4, with D possibly matching TRBD1 (5 bases). V dropped 3 bases and J dropped 3 bases, with 14 bases sitting between them. This CDR3 spans 16 amino acids. Germline-derived CDR1 and CDR2 are MNHEY and SVGAGI.

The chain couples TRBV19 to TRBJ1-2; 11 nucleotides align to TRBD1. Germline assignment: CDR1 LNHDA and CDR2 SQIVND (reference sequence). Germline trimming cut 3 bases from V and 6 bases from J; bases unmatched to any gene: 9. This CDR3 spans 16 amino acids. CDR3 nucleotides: TGTGCCAGTAGTATGGACAGGGGGCGCATGAGGGATGGCTACACCTTC. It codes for CASSMDRGRMRDGYTF.

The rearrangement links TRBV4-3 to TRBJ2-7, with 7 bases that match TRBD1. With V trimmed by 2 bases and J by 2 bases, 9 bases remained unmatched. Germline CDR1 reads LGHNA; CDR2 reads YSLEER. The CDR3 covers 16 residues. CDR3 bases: TGCGCCAGCAGCCAACAACCCGGCGGACAGGCCTACGAGCAGTACTTC. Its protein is CASSQQPGGQAYEQYF.